Each of the 14 T cell receptor beta chains below was sequenced from the same sample in a study of blood T cell repertoires in COVID-19. Clones were read by immunoSEQ multiplex PCR, and TCRdb kept only the in-frame ones, dropping some. The sample shows 84,000 or so clones, around four fifths of them seen only once. The sequencing input was peripheral blood. The receptors were sampled from a woman between 70 and 85 years old with active or convalescent COVID-19.

The chain has TRBV19 and TRBJ2-2; D perhaps matches TRBD2 (5 bases). Germline CDR1 and CDR2: LNHDA and SQIVND (reference sequence). The CDR3 extends over 13 amino acids. The ends were cut back, 5 bases at V and 3 bases at J, with 7 bases in the middle. The CDR3 bases are TGTGCCAGTAGTCTGAGGGACACCGGGGAGCTGTTTTTT. This codes for CASSLRDTGELFF.

This clone has a single count. The genes are TRBV24-1 and TRBJ2-7, with 7 nucleotides matching TRBD1. Germline V gene lookup returns CDR1 KGHDR and CDR2 SFDVKD. The CDR3 has 14 residues. The V gene end was trimmed by 7 bases and the J gene end by 0 bases; junction bases not matched to a gene: 5. CDR3 loop: CATSTGVGSYEQYF. The CDR3 DNA reads as TGTGCCACCAGCACAGGGGTCGGCTCCTACGAGCAGTACTTC.

This clone was detected only once. The chain has TRBV19 and TRBJ1-4; D is perhaps TRBD1 (5 bases). The CDR3 totals 14 residues. CDR1 and CDR2 (germline): LNHDA, SQIVND (reference sequence). V was trimmed by 7 bases and J by 7 bases, leaving 16 bases between them. The CDR3 sequence: CASNAWGSVEKLFF. The CDR3 region has the DNA TGTGCCAGTAACGCATGGGGCTCGGTTGAAAAACTGTTTTTT. Full variable domain (rest looked up from reference TRBV19 and TRBJ1-4): DGGITQSPKYLFRKEGQNVTLSCEQNLNHDAMYWYRQDPGQGLRLIYYSQIVNDFQKGDIAEGYSVSREKKESFPLTVTSAQKNPTAFYLCASNAWGSVEKLFFGSGTQLSVL.

The chain links TRBV6-5 to TRBJ1-1; D unclear. Per the germline V gene, CDR1 is MNHEY and CDR2 is SVGAGI. This CDR3 comprises 13 residues. V lost 10 bases to trimming and J lost 1 base, with 13 bases between them. CDR3 DNA sequence: TGTGCCACCGTCCGCCGGGGGAACACTGAAGCTTTCTTT. Translating it yields CATVRRGNTEAFF.

The chain has TRBV12-3 or TRBV12-4 and TRBJ2-5, with D unresolved. V was trimmed by 3 bases and J by 2 bases, leaving 7 bases between them. This CDR3 is 13 amino acids long. CDR3 protein: CASSLAAQETQYF. The CDR3 DNA reads as TGTGCCAGCAGTTTGGCGGCTCAAGAGACCCAGTACTTC.

The chain recombines TRBV11-3 with TRBJ2-7; possible D gene TRBD2, 6 bases. Trimming left V 0 bases short and J 6 bases short, with 9 bases between. This CDR3 contains 13 residues. Germline assignment: CDR1 SGHNT and CDR2 YENEEA. CDR3 amino acids: CASSLDLGGEQYF. CDR3 in DNA: TGTGCCAGCAGCTTAGACCTGGGGGGCGAGCAGTACTTC.

The genes are TRBV19 and TRBJ1-5; possibly TRBD1 for D (6 bases). CDR1 and CDR2 (germline): LNHDA, SQIVND (reference sequence). The CDR3 runs to 13 residues. The V end was cut by 6 bases, the J end by 4 bases, with 10 bases between. The CDR3, as DNA: TGTGCCAGTAGAGACAGGTATAATCAGCCCCAGCATTTT. This gives the protein CASRDRYNQPQHF.

V usage is TRBV2 and J usage is TRBJ2-7; D is ambiguous. The V and J ends lost 6 bases and 3 bases respectively, with 18 bases between them. CDR1 is SNHLY, CDR2 FYNNEI, per germline. The length of the CDR3 is 15 residues. This CDR3 reads CASSESNPSNYEQYF. Here the CDR3 DNA reads TGTGCCAGCAGCGAATCTAACCCGAGCAACTACGAGCAGTACTTC.

The V gene is TRBV5-4, the J gene TRBJ1-3; no firm D call. V lost 2 bases and J lost 4, with 13 bases in between. Germline CDR1 reads SGHNT; CDR2 reads YYREEE (reference sequence). The CDR3 consists of 15 residues. CDR3 coding DNA: TGTGCCAGCAGCTTTGGCGGGTTAGAAGGAAACACCATATATTTT. It encodes CASSFGGLEGNTIYF.

The rearrangement uses TRBV28 and TRBJ1-2; tentatively, D is TRBD1 (5 bases). V was cut by 1 base and J by 6 bases, with 12 bases left in between. CDR1 and CDR2 from the germline V gene are MDHEN and SYDVKM. This CDR3 is 14 amino acids long. The CDR3 here is CASSLFTGENGYTF. Here the CDR3 DNA reads TGTGCCAGCAGTTTATTTACAGGCGAGAATGGCTACACCTTC.

The chain couples TRBV9 to TRBJ2-7; TRBD1 agrees at 8 bases. V gave up 3 bases and J gave up 6 bases; unmatched junction bases: 2. The CDR3 totals 12 residues. CDR1 and CDR2 (germline): SGDLS, YYNGEE. CDR3 in amino acids: CASSADRAEQYF. DNA of the CDR3: TGTGCCAGCAGCGCGGACAGGGCCGAGCAGTACTTC. The whole variable domain, filled in from reference TRBV9 and TRBJ2-7, reads DSGVTQTPKHLITATGQRVTLRCSPRSGDLSVYWYQQSLDQGLQFLIQYYNGEERAKGNILERFSAQQFPDLHSELNLSSLELGDSALYFCASSADRAEQYFGPGTRLTVT.

The J gene is TRBJ2-3, the V gene TRBV24-1; 13 positions match TRBD2. V shed 4 bases and J 6 bases; nucleotides not matched to a gene: 6. The CDR3 is 16 amino acids. Germline CDR1 KGHDR, CDR2 SFDVKD. This CDR3 reads CATSDPGLAGVDTQYF. CDR3 bases: TGTGCCACCAGTGACCCCGGACTAGCGGGGGTGGATACGCAGTATTTT.

The V call is TRBV5-6, the J call TRBJ2-7; 7 positions agree with TRBD1. The CDR3 loop spans 14 amino acids. After removal of 4 bases from V and 6 bases from J, the junction contained 10 bases not matched to a gene. Germline-derived CDR1 and CDR2 are SGHDT and YYEEEE. The CDR3 nucleotides are TGTGCCAGCAGCATGCGCGGCAGGGGGTTCGAGCAGTACTTC. Protein product: CASSMRGRGFEQYF.

The chain combines TRBV5-4 with TRBJ2-2; weak D call: TRBD1 (5 bases). Trimming left V 0 bases short and J 0 bases short, with 9 bases between. Germline values: CDR1 SGHNT, CDR2 YYREEE (reference sequence). This CDR3 has 16 residues. The CDR3 loop is CASSLGGRANTGELFF. Here the CDR3 DNA reads TGTGCCAGCAGCTTGGGGGGCCGTGCGAACACCGGGGAGCTGTTTTTT. The full variable domain, rest sourced from reference TRBV5-4 and TRBJ2-2, is ETGVTQSPTHLIKTRGQQVTLRCSSQSGHNTVSWYQQALGQGPQFIFQYYREEENGRGNFPPRFSGLQFPNYSSELNVNALELDDSALYLCASSLGGRANTGELFFGEGSRLTVL.